This T cell receptor (beta chain) appears in the sequencing data of a study of CXCR3-negative and CXCR3-positive naive CD8 T cells. Overall study findings and caveats: CXCR3 expression partially decreased after cryopreservation; most assays used fresh PBMCs.

The authors made the TRB cDNA libraries by 5' RACE using UMI labels. Reanalyzing the 5' RACE reads, TCRdb keeps one entry per CDR3 protein, without DNA. The sample's table shows about 130,000 distinct CDR3 sequences. About this clonotype: Its antigen is unknown.

Germline-derived CDR1 and CDR2 are LGHNA and YNFKEQ. This CDR3 has 14 residues. Naive CD8+ T cells showed CD45RO-CCR7+CD27+CD95-. The specimen was naive CXCR3- CD8+ T cells from blood. This sample's subset: CD45RO-CCR7+CD27+CD95- naive CD8+ T cells lacking CXCR3 (TNR3-). The rearrangement links TRBV4-2 to TRBJ2-4. The clonotype comes from a human donor in good health. Some clones in this sample may be carry-over from other donors' samples. This chain's CDR3 is CASSAGRMENIQYF.